Below, one T cell receptor (beta chain) is given with its context. V gave up 5 bases and J gave up 3 bases; unmatched junction bases: 4. The CDR3 is made up of 14 amino acids. Germline V gene data show CDR1 as MRHNA and CDR2 as SNTAGT. Sequencing used immunoSEQ multiplex PCR; TCRdb keeps in-frame clones, though not all of them. The sample has 95,000 to 150,000 clones, more than 75% seen once. The entry originates in a study of control samples from healthy donors and cancer patients. Material: blood. The V and J genes are TRBV6-4 and TRBJ2-3; TRBD1 matches 8 bases. The receptor was isolated from a man younger than 35 in good health. The CDR3 DNA is TGTGCCAGCAGTCTGGACAGGGAGACAGATACGCAGTATTTT. Encoded protein: CASSLDRETDTQYF.